This T cell receptor (beta chain) was retrieved from a study of blood T cell repertoires in COVID-19. The J segment lost 6 bases and the V segment lost 3 bases, leaving 19 bases of the junction unmatched. From germline, CDR1 is MDHEN and CDR2 SYDVKM. The CDR3 loop spans 20 amino acids. Profiled with immunoSEQ multiplex PCR; TCRdb holds only in-frame clones, not every one. The table lists 100,000 to 120,000 clones, 85% of them singletons. Sequencing input: peripheral blood. V gene TRBV28 combines with J gene TRBJ1-6; 8 positions match TRBD1. This TCR came from a human donor in a cohort sampled during active COVID-19. The CDR3 is CASSFMRRTGRARGNSPLHF. CDR3 sequence (DNA): TGTGCCAGCAGTTTTATGCGGAGGACAGGGCGAGCCCGGGGTAATTCACCCCTCCACTTT.